The clone carrying this TCR beta chain was picked up many times. This sample was included in a study of regulatory T cells in long-lasting Graves disease. To make TCR beta libraries, researchers used iRepertoire HTBI primers and Arm-PCR of CDR3 regions. MiXCR, run by TCRdb on the multiplex PCR reads, gives a single entry per CDR3 protein. The sample has 350,000 to 500,000 distinct CDR3 sequences, approximately 15% seen once. Time point reported: newly diagnosed GD, antithyroid drugs for less than 3 months. From PBMCs, RNA was extracted and then used to make the TCR library. These data were likewise used in another study, on T cells in Graves' hyperthyroidism and ophthalmopathy. That source notes: A 13 V-J signature model discriminated ophthalmopathy versus stable hyperthyroidism. Ophthalmopathy was predicted by the model a median of about 6.7 months ahead of onset.

The receptor was derived from a woman aged 45-60 years with Graves disease. The sequences come from peripheral blood mononuclear cells (PBMCs), collected at new diagnosis, from a patient treated with antithyroid drugs.

CDR3 sequence (DNA): TGTGCCAGCAGTCAAGACAGGGAGGCGAACACTGAAGCTTTCTTT. Translated, it gives CASSQDREANTEAFF. The gene calls are TRBV12-3 or TRBV12-4 and TRBJ1-1, with 7 bases fitting TRBD1. Trimming removed 5 bases from V and 1 base from J; junction bases left unmatched: 7. This CDR3 has 15 residues.